This TCR beta chain derives from a study of response to subunit inactivated influenza vaccine. CDR3 length: 14 amino acids. Germline V gives CDR1 MNHEY, CDR2 SMNVEV (reference sequence). The germline V and J ends were trimmed by 0 bases and 6 bases, with 11 bases remaining between them. Each CDR3 protein is one row after TCRdb ran MiXCR on the RT-PCR reads. The table has about 700,000 distinct CDR3 sequences, approximately 15% seen once. Comment on this clonotype: The antigen remains unidentified.

Study findings and constraints: Authors suggested each seasonal flu vaccination may recruit only limited numbers of new T cells.

The sequenced sample was PBMCs from blood, obtained 14 to 15 days before vaccination. V is TRBV27 and J is TRBJ2-5; D is perhaps TRBD1 or TRBD2 (5 bases each). The receptor comes from a man aged 50-59 years who received an inactivated influenza vaccine. The CDR3 nucleotides are TGTGCCAGCAGTTTATCACGGGGCGTGCAGACCCAGTACTTC. Protein sequence: CASSLSRGVQTQYF.